A single sample gave rise to the 21 T cell receptor beta chains below, sequenced in a study of blood T cell repertoires in COVID-19. Produced via immunoSEQ multiplex PCR; TCRdb's table is partial and in-frame only. The sample shows approximately 220,000 clones, nearly 90% of them seen only once. Sample: PBMCs or T cells enriched from blood (not recorded which). These receptors all come from a man aged 25 to 40 who had been exposed to COVID-19.

This rearrangement joins TRBV29-1 to TRBJ2-3; D is perhaps TRBD1 (6 bases). Germline-derived CDR1 and CDR2 are SQVTM and ANQGSEA. The length of the CDR3 is 15 residues. V lost 7 bases, J lost 10 bases, and 27 bases lay in between. The chain's CDR3 is CSGSDRRLLLSPQYF. The CDR3 coding sequence is TGCAGCGGTAGCGACAGGCGATTACTACTCAGTCCGCAGTATTTT.

This chain uses TRBV15 with TRBJ2-3; 10 nucleotides align to TRBD2. CDR1 is LNHNV, CDR2 YYDKDF, per germline (reference sequence). The CDR3 sequence is 16 residues long. The trim removed 4 bases at V and 1 base at J, leaving 5 bases unmatched. Here the CDR3 DNA reads TGTGCCACCAGCACCAACAGCGGGGGGGGCACAGATACGCAGTATTTT. It encodes CATSTNSGGGTDTQYF.

The chain joins TRBV5-1 to TRBJ2-7; D is ambiguous. The CDR3 is 14 amino acids. Germline V gene data show CDR1 as SGHRS and CDR2 as YFSETQ. V shed 0 bases and J shed 2 bases, with 9 bases lying between them. The CDR3 nucleotides read TGCGCCAGCAGCTTGGATGTGGGCCCCTACGAGCAGTACTTC. This encodes CASSLDVGPYEQYF.

The chain employs TRBV19 and TRBJ2-1; D possibly corresponds to TRBD2 (6 bases). Trimming stripped 3 bases from V and 0 bases from J, with 9 bases between. This CDR3 has 15 residues. Germline assignment: CDR1 LNHDA and CDR2 SQIVND (reference sequence). In nucleotides, the CDR3 is TGTGCCAGTAGTATGGTAGCGGACTCCTACAATGAGCAGTTCTTC. This translates into CASSMVADSYNEQFF.

The chain employs TRBV5-5 and TRBJ1-6; D is possibly TRBD1 (6 bases). This CDR3 comprises 16 residues. The ends were cut back, 0 bases at V and 8 bases at J, with 15 bases in the middle. CDR1 and CDR2 from the germline V gene are SGHKS and YYEKEE (reference sequence). The CDR3 DNA reads as TGTGCCAGCAGCTTGGCCATCGGCAGGGGCGATTCACCCCTCCACTTT. It specifies CASSLAIGRGDSPLHF.

This chain links TRBV7-9 with TRBJ1-1; D is possibly TRBD1 (6 bases). Germline CDR1 SEHNR, CDR2 FQNEAQ (reference sequence). The length of the CDR3 is 12 residues. The V end lost 9 bases, the J end lost 3 bases, and 11 bases lay between the germline ends. As DNA, the CDR3 is TGTGCCAGTACAGGGTGGGACACTGAAGCTTTCTTT. This sequence encodes CASTGWDTEAFF. The full variable domain, in which reference TRBV7-9 and TRBJ1-1 provide the parts outside the CDR3, is DTGVSQNPRHKITKRGQNVTFRCDPISEHNRLYWYRQTLGQGPEFLTYFQNEAQLEKSRLLSDRFSAERPKGSFSTLEIQRTEQGDSAMYLCASTGWDTEAFFGQGTRLTVV.

The chain has TRBV4-1 and TRBJ2-1; D uncertain. V gave up 1 base and J gave up 8 bases, with 12 bases separating them. Germline CDR1 MGHRA, CDR2 YSYEKL. CDR3 length equals 14 residues. CDR3 bases: TGCGCCAGCAGCCAAGCCTCAGTTTCCCATGAGCAGTTCTTC. This codes for CASSQASVSHEQFF.

The chain combines TRBV21-1 with TRBJ2-3; TRBD2, the table's D call, lacks a check against the DNA. TRBV21-1 is given as a pseudogene. The CDR3 has 20 amino acids. DNA for the CDR3: TGTGCCAGCAGCAAAAGACGAGGGACTAGCGGGCTTTGGCTCACAGATACGCAGTATTTT. Translating gives CASSKRRGTSGLWLTDTQYF.

The chain recombines TRBV6-2 or TRBV6-3 with TRBJ1-1; 7 bases are shared with TRBD1. The CDR3 covers 15 residues. J gave up 6 bases and V 6 bases, and 13 bases lay outside the gene matches. CDR1 is MNHEY and CDR2 is SVGEGT in the germline V gene. The CDR3 DNA sequence: TGTGCCAGCAGATACGAAGGACAGGTGCCCCCTGAAGCTTTCTTT. Its protein product is CASRYEGQVPPEAFF.

This rearrangement joins TRBV5-5 to TRBJ2-7; possibly TRBD1 for D (6 bases). Germline CDR1 SGHKS, CDR2 YYEKEE (reference sequence). The CDR3 runs 15 residues. Trimming took off 1 base at V and 6 bases at J, with 17 bases between the two ends. CDR3 nucleotides: TGTGCCAGCAGCTTGTTAGGGGGTCGGGGTTCCGAGCAGTACTTC. This sequence encodes CASSLLGGRGSEQYF.

The J gene is TRBJ1-5, the V gene TRBV19; 7 nucleotides match TRBD1. Per the germline V gene, CDR1 is LNHDA and CDR2 is SQIVND (reference sequence). V lost 6 bases and J lost 6; bases outside the gene matches: 11. The CDR3 contains 15 residues. The CDR3 region is CASSRDSRGTQPQHF. In nucleotides, the CDR3 is TGTGCCAGTAGCCGGGACAGCCGAGGAACTCAGCCCCAGCATTTT.

The V call is TRBV10-1, the J call TRBJ2-7; TRBD1 agrees at 9 bases. The V and J ends lost 5 bases and 3 bases, in that order; junction bases with no gene match: 5. The germline V gene has CDR1 WNHNN and CDR2 SYGVQD (reference sequence). The CDR3 runs 14 residues. CDR3 nucleotide sequence: TGCGCCAGCAGTTACAGGGGGCTAATCTACGAGCAGTACTTC. Protein product: CASSYRGLIYEQYF.

The CDR3 is CASSSQAVGDTQYF. The CDR3 region has the DNA TGTGCCAGCAGCTCCCAGGCAGTGGGAGATACGCAGTATTTT. This rearrangement joins TRBV3-1 (or the pseudogene TRBV3-2) to TRBJ2-3; D not certain. The V gene lost 5 bases and the J gene lost 5 bases, with 14 bases spanning the gap. Germline V gene lookup returns CDR1 LGHDT and CDR2 YNNKEL (reference sequence). The CDR3 runs to 14 residues.

This chain connects TRBV7-9 to TRBJ1-2, with 7 nucleotides matching TRBD1. The length of the CDR3 is 16 residues. Germline lookup yields CDR1 SEHNR and CDR2 FQNEAQ (reference sequence). Trimming removed 5 bases from V and 3 bases from J; junction bases left unmatched: 12. This CDR3 reads CASSIPRNRGDYGYTF. The CDR3 DNA reads as TGTGCCAGCAGCATCCCCAGGAACAGGGGTGACTATGGCTACACCTTC. Variable domain in full (rest from reference TRBV7-9 and TRBJ1-2): DTGVSQNPRHKITKRGQNVTFRCDPISEHNRLYWYRQTLGQGPEFLTYFQNEAQLEKSRLLSDRFSAERPKGSFSTLEIQRTEQGDSAMYLCASSIPRNRGDYGYTFGSGTRLTVV.

The CDR3 region is CAISEVTGGVDTQYF. DNA of the CDR3: TGTGCCATCAGCGAAGTAACAGGGGGCGTAGATACGCAGTATTTT. The J gene is TRBJ2-3, the V gene TRBV10-3, with TRBD1 identical over 9 bases. V shed 6 bases, J shed 5 bases, and the junction held 9 bases outside the gene matches. The CDR3 runs to 15 residues. Germline V CDR1 and CDR2: ENHRY, SYGVKD.

This rearrangement joins TRBV7-9 to TRBJ2-3, with unresolved D. Deletions cut 2 bases from V and 3 bases from J, with 9 bases between. This CDR3 is built from 14 residues. The germline V gene encodes CDR1 SEHNR and CDR2 FQNEAQ (reference sequence). The CDR3 region is CASSLSFRTDTQYF. The CDR3 region has the DNA TGTGCCAGCAGCTTATCTTTCCGGACAGATACGCAGTATTTT.

This chain uses TRBV6-4 with TRBJ2-3, with TRBD1 matching over 7 bases. The junction had 10 bases not matched to a gene; V was cut back by 5 bases and J by 2 bases. Germline CDR1 MRHNA, CDR2 SNTAGT. This CDR3 is 16 amino acids long. Written as DNA, the CDR3 is TGTGCCAGCAGTCGGGAAAGGGACAGCTCCACAGATACGCAGTATTTT. Amino acids: CASSRERDSSTDTQYF.

The chain uses TRBV5-1 and TRBJ1-2; D perhaps matches TRBD1 (6 bases). Germline V gene lookup returns CDR1 SGHRS and CDR2 YFSETQ. CDR3 length: 14 residues. The ends were cut back, 5 bases at V and 6 bases at J, with 17 bases in the middle. The CDR3 DNA follows: TGCGCCAGCAGTCCCATGGGGGGGCGTAATGGCTACACCTTC. Translation gives CASSPMGGRNGYTF. Using reference TRBV5-1 and TRBJ1-2 for the parts outside the CDR3, the full variable domain is KAGVTQTPRYLIKTRGQQVTLSCSPISGHRSVSWYQQTPGQGLQFLFEYFSETQRNKGNFPGRFSGRQFSNSRSEMNVSTLELGDSALYLCASSPMGGRNGYTFGSGTRLTVV.

The V and J genes are TRBV19 and TRBJ1-2, with TRBD1 matching over 7 bases. Germline values: CDR1 LNHDA, CDR2 SQIVND (reference sequence). V trimming: 3 bases; J trimming: 6 bases; junction bases outside the gene matches: 1. The CDR3 is made up of 12 amino acids. The CDR3 here is CASSMTGHGYTF. CDR3 sequence (DNA): TGTGCCAGTAGTATGACAGGGCATGGCTACACCTTC.

CDR3: CASRDLDSSYNEQFF. CDR3 nucleotide sequence: TGTGCCAGCAGGGACTTGGACAGTTCCTACAATGAGCAGTTCTTC. J is TRBJ2-1 and V is TRBV27; D is perhaps TRBD1 (6 bases). The CDR3 has 15 amino acids. V lost 6 bases to trimming and J lost 1 base, with 13 bases between them. Germline CDR1 is MNHEY and CDR2 is SMNVEV (reference sequence).

This clone was found once. This chain connects TRBV11-2 to TRBJ1-2; D not resolved. From germline, CDR1 is SGHAT and CDR2 FQNNGV. This CDR3 is 13 amino acids long. The ends were cut back, 0 bases at V and 6 bases at J, with 8 bases in the middle. For the CDR3, the DNA is TGTGCCAGCAGCTTAGAGGGCAGAAATGGCTACACCTTC. Protein: CASSLEGRNGYTF.